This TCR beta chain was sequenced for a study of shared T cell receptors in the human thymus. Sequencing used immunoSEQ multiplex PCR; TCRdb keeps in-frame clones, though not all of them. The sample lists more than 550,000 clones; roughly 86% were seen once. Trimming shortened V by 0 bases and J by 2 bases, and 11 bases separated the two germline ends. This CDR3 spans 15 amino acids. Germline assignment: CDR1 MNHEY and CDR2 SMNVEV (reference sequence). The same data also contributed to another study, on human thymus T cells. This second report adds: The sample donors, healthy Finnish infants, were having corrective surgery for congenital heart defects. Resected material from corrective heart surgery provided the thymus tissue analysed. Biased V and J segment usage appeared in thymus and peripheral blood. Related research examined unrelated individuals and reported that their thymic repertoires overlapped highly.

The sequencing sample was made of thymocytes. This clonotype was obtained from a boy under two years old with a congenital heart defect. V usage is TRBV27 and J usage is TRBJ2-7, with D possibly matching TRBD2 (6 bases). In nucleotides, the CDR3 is TGTGCCAGCAGTTTATCGATCCGGGGGACCTACGAGCAGTACTTC. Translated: CASSLSIRGTYEQYF.